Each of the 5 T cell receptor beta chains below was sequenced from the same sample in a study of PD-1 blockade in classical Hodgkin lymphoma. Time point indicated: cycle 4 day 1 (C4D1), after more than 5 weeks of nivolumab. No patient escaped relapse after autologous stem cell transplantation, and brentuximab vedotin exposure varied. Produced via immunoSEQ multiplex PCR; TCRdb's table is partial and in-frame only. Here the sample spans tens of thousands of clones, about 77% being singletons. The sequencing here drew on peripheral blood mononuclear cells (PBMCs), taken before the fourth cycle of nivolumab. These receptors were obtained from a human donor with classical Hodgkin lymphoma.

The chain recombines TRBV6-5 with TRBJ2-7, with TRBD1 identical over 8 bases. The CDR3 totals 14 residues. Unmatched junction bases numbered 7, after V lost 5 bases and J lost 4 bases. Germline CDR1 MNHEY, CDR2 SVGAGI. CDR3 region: CASSRGDRYYEQYF. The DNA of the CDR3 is TGTGCCAGCAGTAGAGGGGACAGGTATTACGAGCAGTACTTC.

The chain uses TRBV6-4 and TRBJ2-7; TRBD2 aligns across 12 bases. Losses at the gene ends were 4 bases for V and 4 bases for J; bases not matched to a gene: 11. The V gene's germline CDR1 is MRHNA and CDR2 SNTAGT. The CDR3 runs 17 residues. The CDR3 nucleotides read TGTGCCAGCAGTGGACTAGCGGGAGTGTTCCACAAATACGAGCAGTACTTC. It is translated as CASSGLAGVFHKYEQYF.

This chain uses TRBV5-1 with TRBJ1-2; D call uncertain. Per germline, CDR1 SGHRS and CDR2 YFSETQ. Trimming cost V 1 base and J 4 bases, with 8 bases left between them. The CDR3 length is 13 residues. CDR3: CASSLPGPYGYTF. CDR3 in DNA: TGCGCCAGCAGCTTGCCGGGTCCCTATGGCTACACCTTC.

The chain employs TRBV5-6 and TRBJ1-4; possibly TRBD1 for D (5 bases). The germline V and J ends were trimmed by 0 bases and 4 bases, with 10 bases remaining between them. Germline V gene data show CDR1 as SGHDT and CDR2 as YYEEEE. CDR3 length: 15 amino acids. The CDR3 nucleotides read TGTGCCAGCAGCTTGGCGGGACTTTATAATGAAAAACTGTTTTTT. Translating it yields CASSLAGLYNEKLFF. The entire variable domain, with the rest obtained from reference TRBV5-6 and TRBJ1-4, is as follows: DAGVTQSPTHLIKTRGQQVTLRCSPKSGHDTVSWYQQALGQGPQFIFQYYEEEERQRGNFPDRFSGHQFPNYSSELNVNALLLGDSALYLCASSLAGLYNEKLFFGSGTQLSVL.

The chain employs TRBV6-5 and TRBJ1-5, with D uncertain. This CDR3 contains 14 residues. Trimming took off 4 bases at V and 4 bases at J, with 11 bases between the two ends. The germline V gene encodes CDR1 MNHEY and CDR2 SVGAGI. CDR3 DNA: TGTGCCAGCAGTTTCCGGGCGGGGAATCAGCCCCAGCATTTT. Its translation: CASSFRAGNQPQHF.